The clone carrying this T cell receptor beta chain occurred a few times. The ends lost 3 bases at V and 11 bases at J; junction bases unmatched: 12. The V gene's germline CDR1 is SQVTM and CDR2 ANQGSEA. The CDR3 runs 13 residues. The data originate from a study of response to subunit inactivated influenza vaccine. TCRdb re-analysed the RT-PCR reads in MiXCR, keeping a single row per CDR3 protein. The repertoire has 150,000 or so distinct CDR3 sequences, roughly 10% of them found once; the top ten carry about a third. This TCR was sampled from a man aged 50 to 69 who received an inactivated influenza vaccine. Material: CD8+ T cells sorted from PBMCs, obtained less than 30 months after vaccination. The rearrangement joins TRBV29-1 to TRBJ2-7; TRBD2 aligns across 8 bases. This CDR3 is CSVEGTRDREEYF. In DNA form, the CDR3 reads TGCAGCGTTGAGGGGACTAGGGATCGGGAGGAGTACTTC.